The 3 T cell receptor beta chains below come from one sample, sequenced in a study of blood T cells in healthy people across ages. Then a second PCR, running roughly 7 to 11 cycles, was carried out with a sample-barcoded 5' primer and a J-beta primer mix. TCRdb analysed the 5' RACE reads with MiXCR anew, one entry per CDR3 protein. The sample lists around 1,000,000 distinct CDR3 sequences; 35% to 40% were seen once. Sequencing input: blood. These receptors were taken from a man aged 18 to 30 in good health.

The sample holds many counts of this clonotype. The chain links TRBV18 to TRBJ1-2; D ambiguous. Germline CDR1 is KGHSH and CDR2 is LQKENI. The V gene lost 3 bases and the J gene lost 1 base, with 12 bases spanning the gap. CDR3 size: 15 residues. The CDR3 is CASSPTSDGNYGYTF. CDR3 in DNA: TGTGCCAGCTCACCGACTTCGGACGGTAACTATGGCTACACCTTC.

This clonotype has at least ten counts. The chain combines TRBV20-1 with TRBJ2-3, with 9 bases matching TRBD2. The CDR3 length is 14 residues. Germline CDR1 DFQATT, CDR2 SNEGSKA (reference sequence). V lost 6 bases to trimming and J lost 4 bases; unmatched junction nucleotides: 8. The CDR3 reads CSAPAGGSADTQYF. DNA for the CDR3: TGCAGTGCGCCAGCGGGGGGTAGTGCAGATACGCAGTATTTT.

This clonotype occurred a few times. The genes are TRBV9 and TRBJ1-5; D might be TRBD1 (5 bases). V shed 2 bases and J shed 1 base, with 10 bases lying between them. The CDR3 length is 15 residues. The germline V gene encodes CDR1 SGDLS and CDR2 YYNGEE. The CDR3 is CASSVQGRSNQPQHF. In DNA, the CDR3 is TGTGCCAGCAGCGTGCAGGGAAGGAGCAATCAGCCCCAGCATTTT.